The rows below give T cell receptor beta chains drawn from one sample of a study of T-cell reconstitution after alpha-beta-depleted transplantation in children. MiXCR, applied by TCRdb to the PCR reads, yields one record per CDR3 protein. The sample holds 280,000 or so distinct CDR3 sequences; around 10% are singletons and the top ten take less than 25%. Sequenced material: peripheral blood, taken 180 days after TCRalphabeta/CD19-depleted stem cell transplant. The receptors originated from a male patient between 2 and 10 years old who had a stem cell transplant for chronic granulomatous disease, so the T cells may come from the graft donor. The CDR3 runs from the conserved cysteine through the conserved F or W. Rows may omit the clone size; those that give it use once, few, many or a size class.

j_call v_call clone_size cdr3_aa
TRBJ2-1 TRBV20-1 many CSAGHNEQFF
TRBJ2-3 TRBV12-3/TRBV12-4 many CASSFSRRTDTQYF
TRBJ2-3 TRBV20-1 many CSASNGKTALSRTDTQYF
TRBJ2-7 TRBV29-1 many CSVPVAGGSEQYF
TRBJ2-5 TRBV5-6 - CASSLGFRRRSQETQYF
TRBJ2-3 TRBV11-2 many CASRLTRTDTQYF
TRBJ2-1 TRBV5-1 few CASSLAGQVNNEQFF
TRBJ2-5 TRBV3-1 many CASTLLETQYF
TRBJ2-3 TRBV20-1 many CSAGTQYF
TRBJ2-5 TRBV27 many CASSPTGGMETQYF
TRBJ1-2 TRBV27 many CASSPLTENYGYTF
TRBJ2-1 TRBV28 many CASSPHRDRGNNEQFF
TRBJ2-5 TRBV7-2 few CASSPYRGGIQETQYF
TRBJ2-2 TRBV12-3/TRBV12-4 many CASSWWEGTGELFF
TRBJ2-1 TRBV7-6 many CASSPEGAGGRYNEQFF